These 19 T cell receptor beta chains came from one sample sequenced in a study of Tregs in tolerant kidney transplant recipients. Clones were read by immunoSEQ multiplex PCR, and TCRdb kept only the in-frame ones, dropping some. The data contain some 70,000 clones, roughly 84% of them singletons. The sample consisted of CD4+ T cells from blood. These receptors all come from a human donor in good health.

The chain recombines TRBV6-1 with TRBJ1-5, with D tentatively TRBD1 (6 bases). The CDR3 extends over 14 amino acids. Germline CDR1 MNHNS, CDR2 SASEGT. Trimming left V 2 bases short and J 6 bases short, with 11 bases between. CDR3 in DNA: TGTGCCAGCAGTGAAAGGGGGGGAGGTCAGCCCCAGCATTTT. Translating it yields CASSERGGGQPQHF.

The rearrangement uses TRBV6-1 and TRBJ1-1; D uncertain. Trimming left V 4 bases short and J 5 bases short, with 20 bases between. This CDR3 is 16 amino acids long. CDR1 and CDR2 (germline): MNHNS, SASEGT. CDR3 sequence (DNA): TGTGCCAGCAGTGCCATCCCCCCACCGAGTGGGACTGAAGCTTTCTTT. Its translation is CASSAIPPPSGTEAFF.

The genes are TRBV7-9 and TRBJ2-2; D is perhaps TRBD2 (5 bases). The V gene lost 2 bases and the J gene lost 10 bases, with 8 bases spanning the gap. The CDR3 length is 12 residues. Germline-derived CDR1 and CDR2 are SEHNR and FQNEAQ (reference sequence). CDR3 sequence reads: CASSLFSEELFF. The CDR3 bases are TGTGCCAGCAGCTTATTTAGCGAGGAGCTGTTTTTT.

The chain joins TRBV4-1 to TRBJ2-5; D gene ambiguous. Germline V lookup: CDR1 MGHRA, CDR2 YSYEKL. Trimming took off 0 bases at V and 2 bases at J, with 7 bases between the two ends. This CDR3 comprises 14 residues. The CDR3 nucleotides are TGCGCCAGCAGCCAAGATAAGCAACAAGAGACCCAGTACTTC. This translates into CASSQDKQQETQYF.

J is TRBJ2-5 and V is TRBV6-1; TRBD2 aligns across 13 bases. Germline lookup yields CDR1 MNHNS and CDR2 SASEGT. Losses at the gene ends were 2 bases for V and 4 bases for J; bases not matched to a gene: 4. The CDR3 contains 16 residues. The CDR3 reads CASSEKLAGGGETQYF. CDR3 bases: TGTGCCAGCAGTGAAAAACTAGCGGGGGGGGGAGAGACCCAGTACTTC.

The rearrangement uses TRBV7-3 and TRBJ1-1, with 7 bases aligning to TRBD1. Germline V gene data show CDR1 as SGHTA and CDR2 as FQGTGA. With V trimmed by 5 bases and J by 6 bases, 9 bases remained unmatched. This CDR3 spans 14 amino acids. The DNA for the CDR3 is TGTGCCAGCAGCGAGCGACAGGGTTCATCTGAAGCTTTCTTT. Protein product: CASSERQGSSEAFF.

J is TRBJ2-3 and V is TRBV13; TRBD2 matches 12 bases. The CDR3 totals 18 residues. The J segment lost 2 bases and the V segment lost 5 bases, leaving 11 bases of the junction unmatched. Germline-derived CDR1 and CDR2 are PRHDT and FYEKMQ (reference sequence). CDR3 nucleotide sequence: TGTGCCAGCAGCCAAAGACTAGCGGGAGTCACACTCACAGATACGCAGTATTTT. It specifies CASSQRLAGVTLTDTQYF.

V and J are TRBV28 and TRBJ2-3; no clear D gene. Trimming removed 8 bases at V and 2 bases at J, with 14 bases between. Germline loops: CDR1 MDHEN, CDR2 SYDVKM. The CDR3 has 14 amino acids. CDR3 amino acids: CASSASIITDTQYF. The DNA for the CDR3 is TGTGCCAGCTCCGCCTCGATAATCACAGATACGCAGTATTTT.

V and J are TRBV11-3 and TRBJ1-1; D may be TRBD1 (6 bases). Germline lookup yields CDR1 SGHNT and CDR2 YENEEA. The CDR3 is 12 amino acids. V was shortened by 5 bases and J by 9 bases, with 13 bases between the two germline ends. CDR3 sequence reads: CASSLYRDQAFF. The DNA of the CDR3 is TGTGCCAGCAGCCTGTACAGGGACCAAGCTTTCTTT.

Written as DNA, the CDR3 is TGTGCCACCAGCAGTAGGAGCGGGAGCCCCCGGGAGCTGTTTTTT. This gives the protein CATSSRSGSPRELFF. The chain links TRBV15 to TRBJ2-2; the match to TRBD2 covers 8 bases. With V trimmed by 3 bases and J by 9 bases, 9 bases remained unmatched. CDR3 size: 15 residues. CDR1 is LNHNV and CDR2 is YYDKDF in the germline V gene (reference sequence). Full variable domain (outside the CDR3, taken from reference TRBV15 and TRBJ2-2): DAMVIQNPRYQVTQFGKPVTLSCSQTLNHNVMYWYQQKSSQAPKLLFHYYDKDFNNEADTPDNFQSRRPNTSFCFLDIRSPGLGDTAMYLCATSSRSGSPRELFFGEGSRLTVL.

The V and J genes are TRBV29-1 and TRBJ1-2; D is possibly TRBD1 (5 bases). The germline V gene has CDR1 SQVTM and CDR2 ANQGSEA. This CDR3 has 14 amino acids. V was cut by 5 bases and J by 2 bases, with 15 bases left in between. CDR3 sequence reads: CSVSVGQGNYGYTF. In nucleotides, the CDR3 is TGCAGCGTTTCGGTAGGGCAGGGAAACTATGGCTACACCTTC.

V gene TRBV11-1 combines with J gene TRBJ2-1; 7 bases line up with TRBD2. CDR3 length: 15 amino acids. J lost 3 bases, V lost 1 base, and 3 bases had no gene match. The germline CDR1 and CDR2 sequences are SGHAT and FQDESV (reference sequence). The chain's CDR3 is CASSLEAGNYNEQFF. The DNA for the CDR3 is TGTGCCAGCAGCTTAGAAGCGGGGAACTACAATGAGCAGTTCTTC.

This chain joins TRBV14 and TRBJ2-2, with D possibly TRBD1 on 6 matching bases. Trimming pared 1 base from V and 6 bases from J, leaving 12 bases between. The germline V gene encodes CDR1 SGHDN and CDR2 FVKESK. The CDR3 contains 15 residues. CDR3 bases: TGTGCCAGCAGCCAAGCGATACCAGGGGCCGGGGAGCTGTTTTTT. The encoded protein is CASSQAIPGAGELFF.

The CDR3 loop is CASSYSTVNTEAFF. The CDR3 DNA sequence: TGTGCCAGCAGTTACTCGACAGTGAACACTGAAGCTTTCTTT. The J gene is TRBJ1-1, the V gene TRBV6-6, with D perhaps TRBD1 (5 bases). V lost 0 bases and J lost 0, with 5 bases in between. The CDR3 has 14 residues. From germline, CDR1 is MNHNY and CDR2 SVGAGI (reference sequence).

The chain is built from TRBV6-6 and TRBJ1-2, with D hard to call. The V end lost 6 bases, the J end lost 4 bases, and 12 bases lay between the germline ends. CDR1 MNHNY and CDR2 SVGAGI come from the germline V gene (reference sequence). The CDR3 length is 13 residues. CDR3 amino acids: CASSNGLGYGYTF. For the CDR3, the DNA is TGTGCCAGCAGCAACGGGTTAGGCTATGGCTACACCTTC.

For the CDR3, the DNA is TGTGCCAGCAGCTCATGGGGGTCCGGAGATACGCAGTATTTT. This translates into CASSSWGSGDTQYF. The chain has TRBV7-9 and TRBJ2-3, with D tentatively TRBD1 or TRBD2 (5 bases each). The germline gives CDR1 SEHNR, CDR2 FQNEAQ (reference sequence). This CDR3 comprises 14 residues. Between the trimmed V and J ends, which lost 4 bases and 5 bases, there was a span of 13 bases.

The V and J genes are TRBV12-5 and TRBJ1-1, with TRBD1 as a possible D gene (6 bases). There are 14 residues in the CDR3. Germline CDR1 reads LGHNT; CDR2 reads FRNRAP. Trimming removed 3 bases from V and 2 bases from J, with 10 bases in between. Here the CDR3 DNA reads TGTGCTAGTGGTTTCAGGGGTTTTAACACTGAAGCTTTCTTT. As protein: CASGFRGFNTEAFF. Filled out from reference TRBV12-5 and TRBJ1-1, the complete variable domain reads DARVTQTPRHKVTEMGQEVTMRCQPILGHNTVFWYRQTMMQGLELLAYFRNRAPLDDSGMPKDRFSAEMPDATLATLKIQPSEPRDSAVYFCASGFRGFNTEAFFGQGTRLTVV.

V gene TRBV7-3 combines with J gene TRBJ2-3, with D perhaps matching TRBD1 or TRBD2 (5 bases each). This CDR3 is 14 amino acids long. Germline CDR1 reads SGHTA; CDR2 reads FQGTGA. The V end lost 3 bases, the J end lost 2 bases, and 9 bases lay between the germline ends. The CDR3: CASSFRGVTDTQYF. In DNA form, the CDR3 reads TGTGCCAGCAGCTTTAGGGGAGTCACAGATACGCAGTATTTT.

The chain combines TRBV7-6 with TRBJ2-1; either TRBD1 or TRBD2 may fit D (5 bases each). The CDR3 loop spans 13 amino acids. V lost 5 bases and J lost 4, with 9 bases in between. Germline values: CDR1 SGHVS, CDR2 FNYEAQ. CDR3 amino acids: CASSPGPYNEQFF. CDR3 DNA: TGTGCCAGCAGCCCGGGACCATACAATGAGCAGTTCTTC.